This T cell receptor beta chain was recovered during a study of blood T cell repertoires in COVID-19. The overall study: There were acute and convalescent COVID-19 samples, and they came from the United States, Italy and Spain. The cDNA or gDNA used as material had been derived from T cells, B-cell-depleted T cells, or PBMCs.

Participants spanned ages about 18 to 95 years and resided in fewer than 30 US areas. Cohort assignment relied on participant-reported clinical history. The count of this clone is one. Assay: immunoSEQ multiplex PCR; the TCRdb copy retains only in-frame clones and omits some. The table includes roughly 400,000 clones, roughly 90% detected once. Sequencing was done on a sample of PBMCs or T cells enriched from blood (not recorded which). The sequence was collected from a woman between 18 and 30 years old who had been exposed to COVID-19.

CDR3 in amino acids: CASSFGLTGQSPSNYGYTF. The CDR3 nucleotides read TGTGCCAGCAGTTTCGGCCTTACGGGACAGAGCCCGTCTAACTATGGCTACACCTTC. The V and J genes are TRBV28 and TRBJ1-2; 7 nucleotides align to TRBD1. CDR3 size: 19 residues. J was trimmed by 0 bases and V by 3 bases; bases with no gene match: 16. Germline values: CDR1 MDHEN, CDR2 SYDVKM.